The entry that follows covers one T cell receptor beta chain sequence. The data originate from a study of PD-L1 blockade in urothelial cancer. Study context: Starting in the mid-2010s, patients were given atezolizumab (1,200 mg intravenously every 3 weeks). Patients arrived having already received 0 to 3 prior chemotherapy regimens. Blood was subjected to analysis at 3 weeks (second dose) and 6 weeks following treatment start. Median blood clonality was roughly 0.088, with about 81,000 unique TCRs.

Generated by immunoSEQ multiplex PCR, the TCRdb table keeps only in-frame clones and is missing some. The data show roughly 24,000 clones, 75% to 90% seen once. The CDR3 length is 13 residues. Looked up from germline, CDR1 is SGDLS and CDR2 is YYNGEE. The trim removed 0 bases at V and 7 bases at J, leaving 1 base unmatched. This chain links TRBV9 with TRBJ1-2; TRBD1 aligns across 9 bases. The specimen comprised PBMCs, sampled around atezolizumab (anti-PD-L1) treatment. The clonotype comes from a man aged 55 to 70 with urothelial cancer. CDR3 residues: CASSVEGQGGYTF. The DNA of the CDR3 is TGTGCCAGCAGCGTAGAGGGACAGGGTGGCTACACCTTC.